The rows below give T cell receptor beta chains drawn from one sample of a study of blood T cell repertoires in COVID-19. Repertoires were generated with immunoSEQ multiplex PCR, while TCRdb's copy carries only in-frame clones and drops some. The table lists a few hundred thousand clones, 70% to 90% of them singletons. The sample taken for sequencing was PBMCs or T cells enriched from blood (not recorded which). The receptor set was obtained from a woman aged 18 to 35 who had recovered from COVID-19. The conserved cysteine and the conserved F or W are not part of the CDR3 here.

TRBJ2-7 | TRBV10-3 | 10 | AISETGDEQY
TRBJ2-1 | TRBV5-1 | 12 | ASSGGEEYNEQF
TRBJ1-3 | TRBV28 | 12 | ASSLSQAGNTIY
TRBJ2-5 | TRBV10-3 | 11 | AISDGVGETQY
TRBJ2-3 | TRBV5-1 | 13 | ASSLAGGPQDTQY
TRBJ1-1 | TRBV19 | 13 | ASSIGLLGSTEAF
TRBJ2-5 | TRBV4-1 | 14 | ASSQERTGGTETQY
TRBJ2-7 | TRBV14 | 12 | ASRAGGSSYEQY
TRBJ1-3 | TRBV28 | 13 | ASSRARGVGNTIY
TRBJ2-1 | TRBV28 | 11 | ATRTSGDNEQF
TRBJ1-2 | TRBV7-9 | 15 | ASTTGTGTFQGYGYT
TRBJ1-6 | TRBV5-4 | 13 | ASSNGTTYNSPLH
TRBJ1-1 | TRBV27 | 12 | ASSSLWAYPEAF
TRBJ1-5 | TRBV19 | 13 | ATSGLGVSNQPQH
TRBJ1-4 | TRBV7-8 | 11 | ASSFGTKEKLF
TRBJ2-7 | TRBV5-4 | 13 | ASSPTGTPAYEQY
TRBJ2-5 | TRBV7-7 | 11 | ASSRQGLETQY
TRBJ2-7 | TRBV5-1 | 11 | ASGSTGVDEQY
TRBJ1-3 | TRBV19 | 13 | ASSNRQIPGNTIY
TRBJ1-2 | TRBV3-1/TRBV3-2 | 18 | ASSQTRAGTGPAFVYGYT
TRBJ1-1 | TRBV19 | 12 | ASTNRGGRTEAF
TRBJ1-5 | TRBV5-6 | 16 | ASSLTGGTPLDNQPQH
TRBJ1-5 | TRBV7-8 | 14 | ASSSSNRDNNQPQH
TRBJ1-3 | TRBV29-1 | 15 | SVEAYDGARSGNTIY
TRBJ1-1 | TRBV9 | 15 | ASSASMSTGETTEAF
TRBJ2-3 | TRBV7-8 | 13 | ASSGRDSSTDTQY
TRBJ2-2 | TRBV9 | 10 | ASTPGTGELF
TRBJ1-2 | TRBV2 | 11 | ASSLGQSYGYT
TRBJ1-2 | TRBV7-9 | 12 | ASSGRALGGGYT
TRBJ2-1 | TRBV7-6 | 14 | ASSLVSGTGRDEQF
TRBJ2-7 | TRBV6-5 | 9 | ASSAAVEQY
TRBJ1-6 | TRBV5-1 | 15 | ASSLASVQGNNSPLH
TRBJ2-3 | TRBV28 | 15 | ASSSLGGAISTDTQY
TRBJ1-2 | TRBV7-9 | 11 | ASSSQGAGGYT
TRBJ2-3 | TRBV30 | 12 | ARSTGISTDTQY
TRBJ2-3 | TRBV5-1 | 13 | ASSFGAYSTDTQY
TRBJ1-5 | TRBV6-2/TRBV6-3 | 11 | ASSGTGNQPQH
TRBJ2-3 | TRBV2 | 13 | ASSVRRGSTDTQY
TRBJ2-3 | TRBV7-9 | 16 | ASSYPGQGVSSTDTQY